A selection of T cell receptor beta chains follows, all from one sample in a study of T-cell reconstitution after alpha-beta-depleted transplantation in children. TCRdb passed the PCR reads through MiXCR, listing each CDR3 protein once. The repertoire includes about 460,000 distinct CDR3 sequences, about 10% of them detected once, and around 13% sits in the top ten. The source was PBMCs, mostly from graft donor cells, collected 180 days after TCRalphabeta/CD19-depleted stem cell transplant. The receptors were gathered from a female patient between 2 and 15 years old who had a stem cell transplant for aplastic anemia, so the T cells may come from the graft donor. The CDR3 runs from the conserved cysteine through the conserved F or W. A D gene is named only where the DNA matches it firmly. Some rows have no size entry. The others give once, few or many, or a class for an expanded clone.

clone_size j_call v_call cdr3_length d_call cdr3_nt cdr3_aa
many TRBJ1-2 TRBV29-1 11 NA TGCAGCGTTGTAGGAGGAGACGGCTACACCTTC CSVVGGDGYTF
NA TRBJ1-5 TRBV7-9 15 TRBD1 TGTGCCAGCAGCCGCGGACAGGGGGCGAATCAGCCCCAGCATTTT CASSRGQGANQPQHF
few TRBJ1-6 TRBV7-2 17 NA TGTGCCAGCAGCTTAGGACACAGGAGCTCCTATAATTCACCCCTCCACTTT CASSLGHRSSYNSPLHF
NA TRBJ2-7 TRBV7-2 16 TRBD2 TGTGCCAGCAGCCCCCGCGTACTAGCGCTAACCTACGAGCAGTACTTC CASSPRVLALTYEQYF
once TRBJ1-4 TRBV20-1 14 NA TGCAGTGCTAGACAGGGCTCCTTTAATGAAATACTGTTTTTT CSARQGSFNEILFF
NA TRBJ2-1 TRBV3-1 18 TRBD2 TGTGCCAGCAGCCCGCCCGGGACTAGCGGGAGGGCCTGGAATGAGCAGTTCTTC CASSPPGTSGRAWNEQFF
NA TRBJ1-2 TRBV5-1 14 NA TGCGCCAGCAGCTTGGACAGGATCGGCTATGGCTACACCTTC CASSLDRIGYGYTF
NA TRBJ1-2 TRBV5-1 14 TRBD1 TGCGCCAGCAGCTCTCCCGGGACAGGGCTTGGCTACACCTTC CASSSPGTGLGYTF
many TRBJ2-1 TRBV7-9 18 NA TGTGCCAGCAGCTTTAGCGGCAACGGGAGAAGGTTTTACAATGAGCAGTTCTTC CASSFSGNGRRFYNEQFF
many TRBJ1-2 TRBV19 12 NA TGTGCCAGTATCCAGGGGAACTATGGCTACACCTTC CASIQGNYGYTF
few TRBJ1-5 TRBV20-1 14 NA TGCAGTGCTAAGACGGGACACCCAAGGCAGCCCCAGCATTTT CSAKTGHPRQPQHF
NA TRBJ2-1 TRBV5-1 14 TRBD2 TGCGCCAGCAGCTTGGGCGGGAGTTACTATGAGCAGTTCTTC CASSLGGSYYEQFF
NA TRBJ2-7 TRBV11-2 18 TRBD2 TGTGCCAGCAGCCCTCCCAGTTACAAAGCGGGGCCCATTTACGAGCAGTACTTC CASSPPSYKAGPIYEQYF
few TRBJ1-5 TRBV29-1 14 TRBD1 TGCAGCGTAACTATAGACAGGGTCAATCAGCCCCAGCATTTT CSVTIDRVNQPQHF
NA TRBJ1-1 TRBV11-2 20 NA TGTGCCAGCAGCTTAGTTAGGGCAGGTAGCACGTATTTAATGAACACTGAAGCTTTCTTT CASSLVRAGSTYLMNTEAFF
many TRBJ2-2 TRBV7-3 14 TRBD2 TGTGCCAGCAGTCCCGGCGGGAGAACCGGGGAGCTGTTTTTT CASSPGGRTGELFF
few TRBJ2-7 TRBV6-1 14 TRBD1 TGTGCCAGCAGGTCTGACAGGGGGGGCTACGAGCAGTACTTC CASRSDRGGYEQYF
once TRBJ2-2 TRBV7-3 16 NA TGTGCCAGCACCCTGGGCGTGGGGCCGACCCCCGGGGAGATGTTTTTT CASTLGVGPTPGEMFF
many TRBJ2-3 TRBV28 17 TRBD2 TGTGCCAGCAGTTTGCGTCATATAGCGGGAACGACAGATACGCAGTATTTT CASSLRHIAGTTDTQYF
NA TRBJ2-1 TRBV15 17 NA TGTGCCACCAGCAGAATCCCACTTAGCGGACCCTTCAATGAGCAGTTCTTC CATSRIPLSGPFNEQFF
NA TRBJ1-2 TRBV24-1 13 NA TGTGCCACCAGTGACTACAGGGCCTATGGCTACACCTTC CATSDYRAYGYTF
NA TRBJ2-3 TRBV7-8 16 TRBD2 TGTGCCAGCAGCCCCCCTTGGGGGAGGGAAATAGATACGCAGTATTTT CASSPPWGREIDTQYF
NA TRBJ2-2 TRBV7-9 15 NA TGTGCCAGCAGCTTACTCGGGCCTAATAGCGGGGAGCTGTTTTTT CASSLLGPNSGELFF
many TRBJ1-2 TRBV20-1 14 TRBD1 TGCAGTGCTACCCCGGGACAGGGGTCGGGTGGCTACACCTTC CSATPGQGSGGYTF
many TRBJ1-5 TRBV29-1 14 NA TGCAGCGTTGGGACCGATCATAGCAATCAGCCCCAGCATTTT CSVGTDHSNQPQHF
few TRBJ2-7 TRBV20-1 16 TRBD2 TGCAGTCCCAAGACCGGGACTAGAGGAATTACCTACGAGCAGTACTTC CSPKTGTRGITYEQYF
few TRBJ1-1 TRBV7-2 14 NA TGTGCCAGCAGCTTAATATCGTGGCAGACTGAAGCTTTCTTT CASSLISWQTEAFF
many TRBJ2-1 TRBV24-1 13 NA TGTGCCACCAGTCTGAGCTCCTACAATGAGCAGTTCTTC CATSLSSYNEQFF
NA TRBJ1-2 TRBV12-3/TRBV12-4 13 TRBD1 TGTGCCAGCAGGGCCGGGACAGGGGCAGGCTACACCTTC CASRAGTGAGYTF
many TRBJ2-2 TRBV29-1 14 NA TGCAGCGTCATTGGGGGTAGCGGCACCGGGGAGCTGTTTTTT CSVIGGSGTGELFF
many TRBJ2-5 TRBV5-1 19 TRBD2 TGCGCCAGCAGCTTGGACCTAGCGGGCTCTATGAGCAGGCAAGAGACCCAGTACTTC CASSLDLAGSMSRQETQYF
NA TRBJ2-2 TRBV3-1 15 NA TGTGCCAGCAGCCACGGATCCCCGAACACCGGGGAGCTGTTTTTT CASSHGSPNTGELFF
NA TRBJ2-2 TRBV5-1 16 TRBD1 TGCGCCAGCACCCCGCGGACAGGGGGCAGAAACGGGGAGCTGTTTTTT CASTPRTGGRNGELFF
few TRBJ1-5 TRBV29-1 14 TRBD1 TGCAGCGTTGTCGACAGGGGGCCAAAACAGCCCCAGCATTTT CSVVDRGPKQPQHF
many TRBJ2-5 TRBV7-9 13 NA TGTGCCAGCAGCTTAGCCCCGGGGGAGACCCAGTACTTC CASSLAPGETQYF
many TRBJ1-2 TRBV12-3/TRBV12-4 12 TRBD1 TGTGCCAGCACCCGGACAGGGTATGGCTACACCTTC CASTRTGYGYTF
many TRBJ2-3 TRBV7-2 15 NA TGTGCCAGCAGCCAGGCTACAGAAAGCACAGATACGCAGTATTTT CASSQATESTDTQYF
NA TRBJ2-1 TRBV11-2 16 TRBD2 TGTGCCAGCAGCGCAGGACGGACTAGCGGGAGGGACGAGCAGTTCTTC CASSAGRTSGRDEQFF
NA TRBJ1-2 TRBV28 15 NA TGTGCCAGCGCCCTGCTCCCCCGGGGATGGTATGGCTACACCTTC CASALLPRGWYGYTF
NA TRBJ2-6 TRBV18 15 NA TGTGCCAGCTCACCACCAGTCAGGGGGGCCAACGTCCTGACTTTC CASSPPVRGANVLTF
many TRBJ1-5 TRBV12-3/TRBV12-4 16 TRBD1 TGTGCCAGCAGTCTCTCCCGACAGGGGCGCAATCAGCCCCAGCATTTT CASSLSRQGRNQPQHF
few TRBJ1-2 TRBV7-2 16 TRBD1 TGTGCCAGCAGCTTAGGGGCAGGGGGCGCGGACTATGGCTACACCTTC CASSLGAGGADYGYTF
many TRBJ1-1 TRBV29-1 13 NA TGCAGCGCTACGGACAGCATGAACACTGAAGCTTTCTTT CSATDSMNTEAFF
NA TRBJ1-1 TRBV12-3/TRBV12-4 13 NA TGTGCCAGCCGGACGGACAAGGCTAATGAAGCTTTCTTT CASRTDKANEAFF
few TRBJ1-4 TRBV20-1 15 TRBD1 TGCAGTGCTAGATCCCCAGGACAGGGCGGTGAAAAACTGTTTTTT CSARSPGQGGEKLFF
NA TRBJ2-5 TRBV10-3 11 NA TGTGCCCACGGGGACCGAGAGACCCAGTGCTTC CAHGDRETQCF
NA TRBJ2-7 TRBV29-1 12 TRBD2 TGCAGCGTTGAGCCGGGGGGGGACGAGCAGTACTTC CSVEPGGDEQYF
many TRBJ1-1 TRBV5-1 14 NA TGCGCCAGCAGCTTATCGGCAGGTGAAACTGAAGCTTTCTTT CASSLSAGETEAFF
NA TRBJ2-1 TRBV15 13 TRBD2 TGTGCCACCAGCAGAGAGAGGGCTAGCGGGAGGGGCTTC CATSRERASGRGF
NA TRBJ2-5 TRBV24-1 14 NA TGTGCCACCAGTGATCCGCGGTTGACTGGGACCCAGTACTTC CATSDPRLTGTQYF
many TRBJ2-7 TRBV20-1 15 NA TGCAGTGCTAGTGAGGGGTCAGGGGTTTTTTACGAGCAGTACTTC CSASEGSGVFYEQYF
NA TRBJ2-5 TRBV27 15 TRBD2 TGTGCCAGCAGTCATAGCGGGAGGGCCCGAGAGACCCAGTACTTC CASSHSGRARETQYF
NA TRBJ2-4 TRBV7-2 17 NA TGTGCCAGCAGCTCGGTTCCGGGGGCTGGAGCCAAAAACATTCAGTACTTC CASSSVPGAGAKNIQYF
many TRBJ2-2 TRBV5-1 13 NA TGCGCCAGCTATAACCCCCCCGTCGGGGAGCTGTTTTTT CASYNPPVGELFF